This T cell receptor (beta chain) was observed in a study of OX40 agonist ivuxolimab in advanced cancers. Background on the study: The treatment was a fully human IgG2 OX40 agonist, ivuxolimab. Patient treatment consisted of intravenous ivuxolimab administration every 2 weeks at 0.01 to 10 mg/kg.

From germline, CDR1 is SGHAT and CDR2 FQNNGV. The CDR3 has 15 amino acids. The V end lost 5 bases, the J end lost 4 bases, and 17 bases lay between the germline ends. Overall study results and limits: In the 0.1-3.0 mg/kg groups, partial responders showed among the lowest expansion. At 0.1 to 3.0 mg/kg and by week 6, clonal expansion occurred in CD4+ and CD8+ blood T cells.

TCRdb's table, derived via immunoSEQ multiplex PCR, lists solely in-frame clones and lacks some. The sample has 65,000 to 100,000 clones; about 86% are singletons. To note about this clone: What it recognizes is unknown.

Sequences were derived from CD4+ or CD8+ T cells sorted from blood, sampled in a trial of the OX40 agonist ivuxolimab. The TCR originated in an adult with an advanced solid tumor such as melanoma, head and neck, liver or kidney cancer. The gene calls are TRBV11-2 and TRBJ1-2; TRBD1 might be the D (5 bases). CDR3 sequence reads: CASSASDDSAYGYTF. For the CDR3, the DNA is TGTGCCAGCAGCGCCTCGGACGACAGTGCCTATGGCTACACCTTC.